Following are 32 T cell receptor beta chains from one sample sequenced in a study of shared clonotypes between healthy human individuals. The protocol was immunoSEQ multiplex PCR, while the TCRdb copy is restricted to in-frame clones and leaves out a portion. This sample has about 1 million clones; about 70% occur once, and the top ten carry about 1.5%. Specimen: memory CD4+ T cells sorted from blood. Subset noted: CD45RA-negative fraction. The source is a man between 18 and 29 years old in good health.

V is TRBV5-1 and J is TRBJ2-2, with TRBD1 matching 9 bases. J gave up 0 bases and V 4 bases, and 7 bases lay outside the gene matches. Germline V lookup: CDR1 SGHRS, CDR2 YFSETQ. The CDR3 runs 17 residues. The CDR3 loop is CASSPTGTGPNTGELFF. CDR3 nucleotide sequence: TGCGCCAGCAGCCCAACCGGGACAGGGCCGAACACCGGGGAGCTGTTTTTT.

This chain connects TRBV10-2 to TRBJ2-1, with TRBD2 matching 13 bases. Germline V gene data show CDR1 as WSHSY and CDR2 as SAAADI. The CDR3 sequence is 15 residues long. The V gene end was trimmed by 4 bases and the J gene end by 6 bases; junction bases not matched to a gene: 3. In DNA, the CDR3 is TGCGCCAGCAGTGGATGGACTAGCGGGAGCAATGAGCAGTTCTTC. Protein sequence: CASSGWTSGSNEQFF.

The CDR3 here is CASSLSSSGTYEQYF. As DNA, the CDR3 is TGCGCCAGCAGCCTATCATCTAGCGGGACCTACGAGCAGTACTTC. The chain uses TRBV4-1 and TRBJ2-7; 9 nucleotides agree with TRBD2. The germline gives CDR1 MGHRA, CDR2 YSYEKL. The CDR3 contains 15 residues. V lost 4 bases to trimming and J lost 2 bases; unmatched junction nucleotides: 6.

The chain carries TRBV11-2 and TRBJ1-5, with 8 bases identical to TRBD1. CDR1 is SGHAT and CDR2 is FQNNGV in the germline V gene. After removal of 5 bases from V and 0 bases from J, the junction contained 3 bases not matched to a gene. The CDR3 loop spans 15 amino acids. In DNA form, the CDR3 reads TGTGCCAGCAGCCCAACAGGGGGTAGCAATCAGCCCCAGCATTTT. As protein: CASSPTGGSNQPQHF. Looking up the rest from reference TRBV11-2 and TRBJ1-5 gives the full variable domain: EAGVAQSPRYKIIEKRQSVAFWCNPISGHATLYWYQQILGQGPKLLIQFQNNGVVDDSQLPKDRFSAERLKGVDSTLKIQPAKLEDSAVYLCASSPTGGSNQPQHFGDGTRLSIL.

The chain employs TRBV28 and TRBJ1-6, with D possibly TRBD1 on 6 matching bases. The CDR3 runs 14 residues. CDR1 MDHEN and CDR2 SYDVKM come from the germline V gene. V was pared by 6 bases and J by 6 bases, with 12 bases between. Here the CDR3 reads CASSGGRINSPLHF. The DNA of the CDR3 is TGTGCCAGCAGCGGGGGCCGAATTAATTCACCCCTCCACTTT. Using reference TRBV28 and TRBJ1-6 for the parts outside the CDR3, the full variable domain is DVKVTQSSRYLVKRTGEKVFLECVQDMDHENMFWYRQDPGLGLRLIYFSYDVKMKEKGDIPEGYSVSREKKERFSLILESASTNQTSMYLCASSGGRINSPLHFGNGTRLTVT.

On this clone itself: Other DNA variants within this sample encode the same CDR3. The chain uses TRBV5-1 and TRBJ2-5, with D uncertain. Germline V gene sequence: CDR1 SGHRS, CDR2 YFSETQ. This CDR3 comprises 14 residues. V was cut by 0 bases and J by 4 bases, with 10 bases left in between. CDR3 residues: CASSLGPGGETQYF. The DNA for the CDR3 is TGCGCCAGCAGCTTGGGACCGGGCGGAGAGACCCAGTACTTC.

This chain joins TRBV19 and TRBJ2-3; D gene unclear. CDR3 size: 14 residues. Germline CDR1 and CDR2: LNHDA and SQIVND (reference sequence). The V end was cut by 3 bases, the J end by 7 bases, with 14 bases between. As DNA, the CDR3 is TGTGCCAGTAGTATGGTCGAGGTTTTGCATACGCAGTATTTT. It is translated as CASSMVEVLHTQYF.

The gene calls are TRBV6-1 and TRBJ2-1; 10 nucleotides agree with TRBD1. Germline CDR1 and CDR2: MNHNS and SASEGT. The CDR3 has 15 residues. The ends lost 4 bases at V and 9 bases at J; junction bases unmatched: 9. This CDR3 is CASSGTGTGVLEQFF. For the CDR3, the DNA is TGTGCCAGCAGTGGTACCGGGACAGGGGTCCTTGAGCAGTTCTTC.

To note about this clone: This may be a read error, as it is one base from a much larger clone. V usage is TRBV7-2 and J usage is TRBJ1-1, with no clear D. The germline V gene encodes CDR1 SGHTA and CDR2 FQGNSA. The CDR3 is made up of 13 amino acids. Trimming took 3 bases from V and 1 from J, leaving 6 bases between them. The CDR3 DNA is TGTGCCAGCAGCTTGAAAGAGAACACTGAAGCTTTCTTT. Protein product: CASSLKENTEAFF.

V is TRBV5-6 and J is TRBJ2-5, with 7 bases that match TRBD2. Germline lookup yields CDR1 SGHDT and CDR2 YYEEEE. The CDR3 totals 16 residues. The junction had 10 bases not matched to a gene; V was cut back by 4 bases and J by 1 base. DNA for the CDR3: TGTGCCAGCAGCGGGCCCGGGACTACCGCCCAAGAGACCCAGTACTTC. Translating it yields CASSGPGTTAQETQYF.

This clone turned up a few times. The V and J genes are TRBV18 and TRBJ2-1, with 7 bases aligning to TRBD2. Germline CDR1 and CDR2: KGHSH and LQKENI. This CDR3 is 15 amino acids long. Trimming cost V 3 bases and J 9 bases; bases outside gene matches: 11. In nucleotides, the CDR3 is TGTGCCAGCTCACCTAAGCTAGGACTAGATACTGAGCAGTTCTTC. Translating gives CASSPKLGLDTEQFF.

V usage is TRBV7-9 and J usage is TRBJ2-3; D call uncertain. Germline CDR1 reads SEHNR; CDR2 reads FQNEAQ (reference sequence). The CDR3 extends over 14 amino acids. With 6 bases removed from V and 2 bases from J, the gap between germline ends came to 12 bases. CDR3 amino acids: CASSSVGITDTQYF. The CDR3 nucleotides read TGTGCCAGCAGTTCGGTTGGGATCACAGATACGCAGTATTTT. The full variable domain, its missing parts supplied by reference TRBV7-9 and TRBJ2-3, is DTGVSQNPRHKITKRGQNVTFRCDPISEHNRLYWYRQTLGQGPEFLTYFQNEAQLEKSRLLSDRFSAERPKGSFSTLEIQRTEQGDSAMYLCASSSVGITDTQYFGPGTRLTVL.

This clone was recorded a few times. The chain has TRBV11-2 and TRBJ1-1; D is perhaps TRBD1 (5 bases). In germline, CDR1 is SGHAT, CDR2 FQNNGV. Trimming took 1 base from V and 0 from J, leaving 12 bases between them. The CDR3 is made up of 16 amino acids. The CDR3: CASSLVPGGLNTEAFF. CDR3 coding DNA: TGTGCCAGCAGCTTAGTTCCCGGGGGGTTGAACACTGAAGCTTTCTTT.

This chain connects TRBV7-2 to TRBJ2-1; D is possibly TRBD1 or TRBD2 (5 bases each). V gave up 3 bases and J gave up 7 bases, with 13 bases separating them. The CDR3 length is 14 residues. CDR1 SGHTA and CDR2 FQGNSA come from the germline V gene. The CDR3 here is CASSFGATGNEQFF. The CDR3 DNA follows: TGTGCCAGCAGCTTCGGGGCAACGGGGAATGAGCAGTTCTTC.

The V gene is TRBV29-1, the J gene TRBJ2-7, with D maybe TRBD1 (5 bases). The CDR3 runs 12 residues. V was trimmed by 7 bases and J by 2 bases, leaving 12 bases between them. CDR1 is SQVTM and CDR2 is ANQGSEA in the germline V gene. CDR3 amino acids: CSASDSPYEQYF. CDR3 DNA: TGCAGCGCATCAGACAGTCCCTACGAGCAGTACTTC.

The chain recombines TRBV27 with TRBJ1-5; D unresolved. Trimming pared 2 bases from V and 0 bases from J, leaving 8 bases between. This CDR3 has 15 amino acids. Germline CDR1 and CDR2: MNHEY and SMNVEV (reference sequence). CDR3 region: CASSLIRDSNQPQHF. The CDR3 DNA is TGTGCCAGCAGTTTAATAAGGGATAGCAATCAGCCCCAGCATTTT.

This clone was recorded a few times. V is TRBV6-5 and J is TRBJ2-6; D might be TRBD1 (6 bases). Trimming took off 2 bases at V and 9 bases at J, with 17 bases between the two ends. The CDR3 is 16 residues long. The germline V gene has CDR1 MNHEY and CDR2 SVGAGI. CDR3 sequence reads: CASSYEGQGLVNVLTF. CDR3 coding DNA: TGTGCCAGCAGTTACGAGGGGCAGGGGCTTGTCAACGTCCTGACTTTC.

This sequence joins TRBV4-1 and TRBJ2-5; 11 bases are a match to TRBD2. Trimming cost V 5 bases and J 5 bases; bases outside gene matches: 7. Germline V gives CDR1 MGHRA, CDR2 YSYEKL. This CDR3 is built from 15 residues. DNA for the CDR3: TGCGCCAGCAGCTTAGCGGGGGGGCGGTATGAGACCCAGTACTTC. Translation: CASSLAGGRYETQYF.

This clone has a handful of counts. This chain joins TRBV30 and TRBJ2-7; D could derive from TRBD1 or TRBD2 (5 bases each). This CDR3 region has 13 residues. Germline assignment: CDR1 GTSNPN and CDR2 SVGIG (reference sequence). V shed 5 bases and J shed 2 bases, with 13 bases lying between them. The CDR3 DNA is TGTGCCTGGGGGCAGGGAGCCACCTACGAGCAGTACTTC. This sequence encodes CAWGQGATYEQYF. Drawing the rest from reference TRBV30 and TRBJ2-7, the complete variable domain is SQTIHQWPATLVQPVGSPLSLECTVEGTSNPNLYWYRQAAGRGLQLLFYSVGIGQISSEVPQNLSASRPQDRQFILSSKKLLLSDSGFYLCAWGQGATYEQYFGPGTRLTVT.

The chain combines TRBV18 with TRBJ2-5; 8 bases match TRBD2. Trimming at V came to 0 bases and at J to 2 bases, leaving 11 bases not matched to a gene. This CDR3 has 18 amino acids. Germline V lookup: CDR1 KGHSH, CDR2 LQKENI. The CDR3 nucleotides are TGTGCCAGCTCACCACCAGGGCATAGCGGGATGGGGCAAGAGACCCAGTACTTC. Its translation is CASSPPGHSGMGQETQYF.

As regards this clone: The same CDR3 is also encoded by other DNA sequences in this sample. The CDR3 spells CASSEVGPYEQYF. The CDR3 bases are TGTGCCAGCAGTGAAGTAGGTCCCTACGAGCAGTACTTC. The J gene is TRBJ2-7, the V gene TRBV6-1; no reliable D call. CDR1 MNHNS and CDR2 SASEGT come from the germline V gene. The ends were cut back, 1 base at V and 2 bases at J, with 6 bases in the middle. CDR3 size: 13 residues.

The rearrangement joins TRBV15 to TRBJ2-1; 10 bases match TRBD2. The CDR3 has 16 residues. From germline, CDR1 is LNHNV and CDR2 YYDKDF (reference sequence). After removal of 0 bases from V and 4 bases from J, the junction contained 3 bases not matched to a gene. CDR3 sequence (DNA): TGTGCCACCAGCAGAGATTATAGCGGGGGGTACAATGAGCAGTTCTTC. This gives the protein CATSRDYSGGYNEQFF.

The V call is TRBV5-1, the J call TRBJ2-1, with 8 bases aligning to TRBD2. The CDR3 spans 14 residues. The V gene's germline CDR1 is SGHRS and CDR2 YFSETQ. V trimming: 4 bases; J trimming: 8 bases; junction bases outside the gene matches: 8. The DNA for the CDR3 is TGCGCCAGCAGCAGGAGCGGGAGTTCGTATGAGCAGTTCTTC. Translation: CASSRSGSSYEQFF.

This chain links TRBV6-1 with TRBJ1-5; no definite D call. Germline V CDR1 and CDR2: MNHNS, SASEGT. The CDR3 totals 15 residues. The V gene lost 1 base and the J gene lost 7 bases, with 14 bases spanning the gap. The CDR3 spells CASSEEYGRGQPQHF. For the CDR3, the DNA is TGTGCCAGCAGTGAAGAATACGGACGTGGGCAGCCCCAGCATTTT.

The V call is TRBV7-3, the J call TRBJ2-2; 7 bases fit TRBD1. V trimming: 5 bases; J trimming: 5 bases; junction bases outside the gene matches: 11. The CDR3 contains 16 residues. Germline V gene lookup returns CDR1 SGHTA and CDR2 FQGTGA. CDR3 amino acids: CASSAVTGKRTGELFF. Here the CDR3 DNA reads TGTGCCAGCAGCGCAGTGACAGGGAAGAGAACCGGGGAGCTGTTTTTT.

The CDR3 sequence: CASSHNRGERTEAFF. For the CDR3, the DNA is TGTGCCAGCAGCCATAACAGGGGTGAGAGGACTGAAGCTTTCTTT. The gene calls are TRBV11-2 and TRBJ1-1; TRBD1 matches 7 bases. From germline, CDR1 is SGHAT and CDR2 FQNNGV. The CDR3 has 15 residues. The V and J ends lost 5 bases and 5 bases, in that order; junction bases with no gene match: 11.

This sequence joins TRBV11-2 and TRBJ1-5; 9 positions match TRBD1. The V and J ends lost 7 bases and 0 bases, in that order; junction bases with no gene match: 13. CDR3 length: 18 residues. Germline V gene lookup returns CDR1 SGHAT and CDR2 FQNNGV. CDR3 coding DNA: TGTGCCAGCAACCCGTGGGGACAGGGTGCCAATAGCAATCAGCCCCAGCATTTT. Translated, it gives CASNPWGQGANSNQPQHF.

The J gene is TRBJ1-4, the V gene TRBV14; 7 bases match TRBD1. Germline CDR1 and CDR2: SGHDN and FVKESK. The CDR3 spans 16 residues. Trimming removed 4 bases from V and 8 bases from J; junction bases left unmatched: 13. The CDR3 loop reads CASSRLQGPQGEKLFF. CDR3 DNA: TGTGCCAGCAGCCGCCTACAGGGGCCCCAGGGGGAAAAACTGTTTTTT.

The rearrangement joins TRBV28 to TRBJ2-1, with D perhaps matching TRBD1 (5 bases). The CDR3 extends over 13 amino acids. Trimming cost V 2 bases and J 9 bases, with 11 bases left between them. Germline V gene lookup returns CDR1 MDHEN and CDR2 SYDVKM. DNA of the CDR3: TGTGCCAGCAGTTTACCAGGGATCGTTGAGCAGTTCTTC. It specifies CASSLPGIVEQFF.

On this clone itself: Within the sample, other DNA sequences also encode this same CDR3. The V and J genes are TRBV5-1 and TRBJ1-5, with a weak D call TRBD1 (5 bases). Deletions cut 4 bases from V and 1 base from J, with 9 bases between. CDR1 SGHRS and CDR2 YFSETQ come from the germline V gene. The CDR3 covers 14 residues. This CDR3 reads CASSPGHSNQPQHF. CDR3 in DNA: TGCGCCAGCAGCCCAGGACACAGCAATCAGCCCCAGCATTTT. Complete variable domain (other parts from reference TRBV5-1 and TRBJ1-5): KAGVTQTPRYLIKTRGQQVTLSCSPISGHRSVSWYQQTPGQGLQFLFEYFSETQRNKGNFPGRFSGRQFSNSRSEMNVSTLELGDSALYLCASSPGHSNQPQHFGDGTRLSIL.

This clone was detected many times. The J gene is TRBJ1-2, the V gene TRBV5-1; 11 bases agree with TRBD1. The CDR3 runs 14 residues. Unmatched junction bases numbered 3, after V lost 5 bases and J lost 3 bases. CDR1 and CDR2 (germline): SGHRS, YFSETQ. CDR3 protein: CASRRGQGDYGYTF. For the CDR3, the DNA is TGCGCCAGCAGACGGGGACAGGGGGACTATGGCTACACCTTC.

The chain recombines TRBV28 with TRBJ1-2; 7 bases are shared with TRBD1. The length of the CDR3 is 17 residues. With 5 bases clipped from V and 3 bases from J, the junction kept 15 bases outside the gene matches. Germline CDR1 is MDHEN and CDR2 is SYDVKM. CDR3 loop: CASSPSSRGRRDYGYTF. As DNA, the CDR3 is TGTGCCAGCAGTCCTTCCTCCAGGGGGAGGAGGGACTATGGCTACACCTTC.